This is a list of T cell receptor beta chains from one sample in a study of control samples from healthy donors and cancer patients. Assay used: immunoSEQ multiplex PCR; TCRdb lists only in-frame clones, some missing. The profile shows some 140,000 clones, roughly 89% of them singletons. What was sequenced was blood. Every receptor here comes from a man aged 25-45 years in good health. The CDR3 runs from the conserved cysteine through the conserved F or W. Each record gives: V gene, J gene, clone size, D gene, CDR3 protein, CDR3 DNA. A D gene is named only where the DNA matches it firmly. Part of the rows lack a size; the others show once, few, many or a class for expanded clones.

v_gene: TRBV3-1/TRBV3-2; j_gene: TRBJ1-3; abundance: .; d_gene: .; CDR3aa: CASSLVGGSRSGNTIYF; CDR3nt: TGTGCCAGCAGCCTAGTGGGGGGGAGTCGCTCTGGAAACACCATATATTTT
v_gene: TRBV9; j_gene: TRBJ2-1; abundance: once; d_gene: TRBD1; CDR3aa: CASRPGTDNEQFF; CDR3nt: TGTGCCAGCAGGCCCGGGACAGACAATGAGCAGTTCTTC
v_gene: TRBV2; j_gene: TRBJ1-5; abundance: .; d_gene: .; CDR3aa: CASKVDRNSNQPQHF; CDR3nt: TGTGCCAGCAAGGTCGACAGGAATAGCAATCAGCCCCAGCATTTT
v_gene: TRBV28; j_gene: TRBJ2-3; abundance: .; d_gene: TRBD2; CDR3aa: CASSLLGTSGSSTDTQYF; CDR3nt: TGTGCCAGCAGTCTCTTAGGGACTAGCGGTTCTAGCACAGATACGCAGTATTTT
v_gene: TRBV28; j_gene: TRBJ2-6; abundance: .; d_gene: .; CDR3aa: CASSLLGWSSGANVLTF; CDR3nt: TGTGCCAGCAGTTTATTAGGCTGGAGCTCTGGGGCCAACGTCCTGACTTTC
v_gene: TRBV28; j_gene: TRBJ1-5; abundance: .; d_gene: .; CDR3aa: CASSLWGVEHQPQHF; CDR3nt: TGTGCCAGCAGTTTATGGGGGGTGGAGCATCAGCCCCAGCATTTT
v_gene: TRBV5-5; j_gene: TRBJ2-2; abundance: .; d_gene: .; CDR3aa: CASSLVGGVYTGELFF; CDR3nt: TGTGCCAGCAGCTTGGTAGGGGGAGTATACACCGGGGAGCTGTTTTTT
v_gene: TRBV27; j_gene: TRBJ1-5; abundance: .; d_gene: .; CDR3aa: CASRPGNRGFEPQHF; CDR3nt: TGTGCCAGCAGACCAGGGAATCGTGGTTTTGAGCCCCAGCATTTT
v_gene: TRBV28; j_gene: TRBJ2-3; abundance: .; d_gene: TRBD2; CDR3aa: CASSLWTSRFRFDTQYF; CDR3nt: TGTGCCAGCAGTTTATGGACTAGCCGTTTCAGGTTTGATACGCAGTATTTT
v_gene: TRBV7-9; j_gene: TRBJ2-1; abundance: .; d_gene: TRBD2; CDR3aa: CASSFGGSWNEQFF; CDR3nt: TGTGCCAGCAGCTTCGGCGGGAGCTGGAATGAGCAGTTCTTC
v_gene: TRBV9; j_gene: TRBJ2-7; abundance: few; d_gene: .; CDR3aa: CASSVSGGVHEQYF; CDR3nt: TGTGCCAGCAGCGTTTCCGGAGGGGTCCACGAGCAGTACTTC
v_gene: TRBV6-5; j_gene: TRBJ2-7; abundance: .; d_gene: .; CDR3aa: CASRNTGTYEQYF; CDR3nt: TGTGCCAGCAGAAATACAGGGACCTACGAGCAGTACTTC
v_gene: TRBV19; j_gene: TRBJ2-6; abundance: .; d_gene: TRBD2; CDR3aa: CASSISWAGASSGANVLTF; CDR3nt: TGTGCCAGTAGTATCTCTTGGGCGGGAGCCTCCTCTGGGGCCAACGTCCTGACTTTC
v_gene: TRBV5-1; j_gene: TRBJ2-6; abundance: .; d_gene: .; CDR3aa: CASSPRGSGANVLTF; CDR3nt: TGCGCCAGCAGCCCCCGGGGCTCTGGGGCCAACGTCCTGACTTTC
v_gene: TRBV7-6; j_gene: TRBJ2-1; abundance: .; d_gene: .; CDR3aa: CASSPTRPSGQFF; CDR3nt: TGTGCCAGCAGCCCTACTAGGCCGTCGGGGCAGTTCTTC
v_gene: TRBV27; j_gene: TRBJ1-2; abundance: .; d_gene: .; CDR3aa: CASSLRTNYGYTF; CDR3nt: TGTGCCAGCAGTTTACGGACTAACTATGGCTACACCTTC
v_gene: TRBV7-9; j_gene: TRBJ2-2; abundance: once; d_gene: TRBD1; CDR3aa: CASSLLQGWSGELFF; CDR3nt: TGTGCCAGCAGCTTATTACAGGGGTGGTCCGGGGAGCTGTTTTTT